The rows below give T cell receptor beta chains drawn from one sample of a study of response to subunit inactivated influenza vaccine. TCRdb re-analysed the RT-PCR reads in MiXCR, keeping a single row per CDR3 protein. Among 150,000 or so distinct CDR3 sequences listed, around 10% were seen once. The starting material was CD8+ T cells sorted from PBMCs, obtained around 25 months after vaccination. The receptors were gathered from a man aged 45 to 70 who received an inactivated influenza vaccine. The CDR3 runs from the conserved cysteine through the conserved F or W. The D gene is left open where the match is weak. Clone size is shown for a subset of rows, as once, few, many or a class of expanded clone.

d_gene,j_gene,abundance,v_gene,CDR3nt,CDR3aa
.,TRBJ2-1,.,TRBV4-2,TGTGCCAGCAGCCAAGAGGCCCTCGGGACCAATGAGCAGTTCTTC,CASSQEALGTNEQFF
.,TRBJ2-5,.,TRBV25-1,TGTGCCAGCAGTGCTTATTGGGGAGAGGTCCAAGAGACCCAGTACTTC,CASSAYWGEVQETQYF
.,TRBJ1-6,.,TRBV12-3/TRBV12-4,TGTGCCAGCAGTTCGGCAGGGCGGAATTCACCCCTCCACTTT,CASSSAGRNSPLHF
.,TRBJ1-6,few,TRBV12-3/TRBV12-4,TGTGCCAGCAGTACTTCTTTGGGCGCGGAAAGGAATTCACCCCTCCACTTT,CASSTSLGAERNSPLHF
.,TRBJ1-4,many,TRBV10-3,TGTGCCATCAGTGAGATAAGTGAGGCAACTAATGAAAAACTGTTTTTT,CAISEISEATNEKLFF
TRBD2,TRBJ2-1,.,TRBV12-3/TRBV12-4,TGTGCCAGCAGTTTTATCCTAGCGGGAGGGAACTCCTACAATGAGCAGTTCTTC,CASSFILAGGNSYNEQFF
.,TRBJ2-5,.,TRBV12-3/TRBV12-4,TGTGCCAGCAGTCCCCCCCCAGGGATAGAGACCCAGTACTTC,CASSPPPGIETQYF
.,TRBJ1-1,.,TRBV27,TGTGCCAGCAGTTTATCGGGGGGGGAGAGGCTCTTT,CASSLSGGERLF
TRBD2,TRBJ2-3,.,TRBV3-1,TGTGCCAGCAGCCAAGATACCCCGGGCTCGAGCGGGATTTGCACAGATACGCAGTATTTT,CASSQDTPGSSGICTDTQYF
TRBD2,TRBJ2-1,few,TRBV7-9,TGTGCCAGCAGCTCTTCCGGGAGGGTCGATGAGCAGTTCTTC,CASSSSGRVDEQFF
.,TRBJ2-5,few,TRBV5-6,TGTGCCAGCAGCGGGGTTGGGGGCGACGGGGAGACCCAGTACTTC,CASSGVGGDGETQYF
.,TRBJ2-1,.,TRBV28,TGTGCCAGCAGTTTATTTAGGGACAATGAGCAGTTCTTC,CASSLFRDNEQFF
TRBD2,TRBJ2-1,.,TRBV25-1,TGTGCCAGCAGTGAATATGCGGGAGTGAGGAATGAGCAGTTCTTC,CASSEYAGVRNEQFF
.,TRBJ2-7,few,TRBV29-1,TGCAGCGTTGGAGGGACCAACTACGAGCAGTACTTC,CSVGGTNYEQYF
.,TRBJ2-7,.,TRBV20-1,TGCAGTGCTAGGGTTGAGGCCGAGCAGTACTTC,CSARVEAEQYF
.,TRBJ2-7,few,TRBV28,TGTGCCAGCAGTCCCCCAAAACAGGTCTACGAGCAGTACTTC,CASSPPKQVYEQYF
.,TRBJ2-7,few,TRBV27,TGTGCCAGCAGGGTGGGGAGCGGATACTCCTACGAGCAGTACTTC,CASRVGSGYSYEQYF
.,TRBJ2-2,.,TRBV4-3,TGCGCCAGTAGCCAAGATCGGGTTGAATCAGGGGATCCCGGGGAGCTGTTTTTT,CASSQDRVESGDPGELFF
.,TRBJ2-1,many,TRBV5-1,TGCGCCAGCAGCACTGTTGGACAGTACAATGAGCAGTTCTTC,CASSTVGQYNEQFF
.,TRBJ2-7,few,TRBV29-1,TGCAGCGTTTACAGGGACCCCCACGAGCAGTACTTC,CSVYRDPHEQYF
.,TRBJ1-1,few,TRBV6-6,TGTGCCAGCACCCCCGGGCCAGGCACTGAAGCTTTCTTT,CASTPGPGTEAFF
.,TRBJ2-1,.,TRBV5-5,TGTGCCAGCAGCAACCCCGGGCGGGGCTACAATGAGCAGTTCTTC,CASSNPGRGYNEQFF
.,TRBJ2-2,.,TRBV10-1,TGCGCCAGCAGTGAAGATCGGGATTACAGAAACACCGGGGAGCTGTTTTTT,CASSEDRDYRNTGELFF
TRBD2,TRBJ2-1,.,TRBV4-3,TGCGCCAGCAGCCAAGAAGTAGCGGGAGGGCCCAATGAGCAGTTCTTC,CASSQEVAGGPNEQFF
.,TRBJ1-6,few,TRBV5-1,TGCGCCAGCAGTTCTTCACCGAATTCACCCCTCCACTTT,CASSSSPNSPLHF
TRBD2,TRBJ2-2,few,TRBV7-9,TGTGCCAGCAGCTTACTAGCGGGGGACACCGGGGAGCTGTTTTTT,CASSLLAGDTGELFF
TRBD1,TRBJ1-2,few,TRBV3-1,TGTGCCAGCAGCCAAGATGGGGGCATACAGGGGGAAGATGGCTACACCTTC,CASSQDGGIQGEDGYTF
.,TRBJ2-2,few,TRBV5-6,TGTGCCAGCAGCCCGAAGACCGGGGAGCTGTTTTTT,CASSPKTGELFF
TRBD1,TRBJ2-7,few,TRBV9,TGTGCCAGCAGCCCACAGGGGGCACGGTACGAGCAGTACTTC,CASSPQGARYEQYF
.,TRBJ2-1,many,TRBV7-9,TGTGCCAGCCAGGGACCGCTCTACAATGAGCAGTTCTTC,CASQGPLYNEQFF
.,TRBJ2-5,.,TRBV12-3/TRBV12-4,TGTGCCAGCGCCAATTGGGACACCCAAGAGACCCAGTACTTC,CASANWDTQETQYF
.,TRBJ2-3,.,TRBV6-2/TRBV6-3,TGTGCCAGCAGTTACGCGGCGCCCCCAGATACGCAGTATTTT,CASSYAAPPDTQYF
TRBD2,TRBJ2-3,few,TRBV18,TGTGCCAGCTCCCTAGAGACTAGCGGGGCCACAGATACGCAGTATTTT,CASSLETSGATDTQYF
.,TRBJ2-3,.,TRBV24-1,TGTGCCACCAGTAGAGGATGGACAGATACGCAGTATTTT,CATSRGWTDTQYF
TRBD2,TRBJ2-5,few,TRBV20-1,TGCAGTGCTAAAGCGGCAGCGGGAGATGAGACCCAGTACTTC,CSAKAAAGDETQYF
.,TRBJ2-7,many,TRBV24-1,TGTGCCACCAGTGACGACGGGGATGTAGGGGAGCAGTACTTC,CATSDDGDVGEQYF
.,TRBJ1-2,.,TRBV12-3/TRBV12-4,TGTGCCAGCAGCCCCGGGCGGATAGATGGCTACACCTTC,CASSPGRIDGYTF
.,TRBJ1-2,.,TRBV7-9,TGTTCCAGCAGCTTCTCGGGGGTGGATGGCTACACCTTC,CSSSFSGVDGYTF
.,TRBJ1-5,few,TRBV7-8,TGTGCCAGCAGCTCCTATAACTTAGGGTTTCAGCCCCAGCATTTT,CASSSYNLGFQPQHF
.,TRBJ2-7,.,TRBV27,TGTGCCAGCAGTTTAAGGCCCGTTGGTGAGCAGTACTTC,CASSLRPVGEQYF
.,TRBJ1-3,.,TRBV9,TGTGCCAGCAGCGTAGTTGGGACTGGAAACACCATATATTTT,CASSVVGTGNTIYF
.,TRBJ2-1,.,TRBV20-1,TGCAGTGCTAGAAATCCGGGGGCCATCTACAATGAGCAGTTCTTC,CSARNPGAIYNEQFF
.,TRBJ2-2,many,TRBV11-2,TGTGCCAGCAGTTTCGGAGGCGGGGAAGTCCACGGGGAGCTGTTTTTT,CASSFGGGEVHGELFF
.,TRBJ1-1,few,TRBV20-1,TGCAGTGCTAGAGAGGCGCCGGCAATGAACACTGAAGCTTTCTTT,CSAREAPAMNTEAFF
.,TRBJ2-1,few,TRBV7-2,TGTGCCAGCAGCTCCCTTTTGTTCTTC,CASSSLLFF
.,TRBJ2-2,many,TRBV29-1,TGCAGCGGCAGGGGGAACACCGGGGAGCTGTTTTTT,CSGRGNTGELFF
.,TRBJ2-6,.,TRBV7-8,TGTGCCAGCAGCTTACCATACTCTGGGGCCAACGTCCTGACTTTC,CASSLPYSGANVLTF
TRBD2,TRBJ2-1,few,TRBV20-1,TGCAGTGCTAGAGACCTTAGCGGGGGGTTCTACAATGAGCAGTTCTTC,CSARDLSGGFYNEQFF
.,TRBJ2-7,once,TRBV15,TGTGCCACCAGCGGGACACCCCTCAGTGGCGAGCAGTACTTC,CATSGTPLSGEQYF
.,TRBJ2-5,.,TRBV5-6,TGTGCCAGCAGCTTGGGGGGGACTGGGGAGACCCAGTACTTC,CASSLGGTGETQYF
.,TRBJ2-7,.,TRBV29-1,TGCAGCGTTGTACGGCCGTCCGGCGAGCAGTACTTC,CSVVRPSGEQYF
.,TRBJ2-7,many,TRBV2,TGTGCCAGCAGTGGAGGGACCGACCCCTTCTACGAGCAGTACTTC,CASSGGTDPFYEQYF
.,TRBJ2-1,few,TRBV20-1,TGCAGTGCCAGAGACCCCAACGGCATTTATGAGCAGTTCTTC,CSARDPNGIYEQFF
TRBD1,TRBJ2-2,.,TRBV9,TGTGCCAGCAGCGTAGAAAGACAGGGGCCCACCGGGGAGCTGTTTTTT,CASSVERQGPTGELFF
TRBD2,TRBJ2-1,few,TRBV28,TGTGCCAGCAGCTTCATAGCGGGGGGTAGTTACAATGAGCAGTTCTTC,CASSFIAGGSYNEQFF
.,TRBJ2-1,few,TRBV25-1,TGTGCCAGCAGTGTCGGGGCGTCCTACAATGAGCAGTTCTTC,CASSVGASYNEQFF